Given below is one TCR beta chain in context. The data originate from a study of T cell responses to AZD1222 COVID-19 vaccine. V shed 1 base and J shed 9 bases, with 13 bases lying between them. The length of the CDR3 is 15 residues. CDR1 and CDR2 (germline): KGHSH, LQKENI. The assay was immunoSEQ multiplex PCR, and TCRdb's table has in-frame clones only and misses some. The repertoire consists of 180,000 or so clones, with about 92% occurring once and the leading ten covering around 3%. This TCR was sampled from an adult in good health. The material sequenced was peripheral blood, taken on day 0 of AZD1222 vaccination. The chain carries TRBV18 and TRBJ1-6, with a possible D match to TRBD1 (5 bases). CDR3 DNA sequence: TGTGCCAGCTCACCACTTTCTAGGGGAGGTTCACCCCTCCACTTT. Protein product: CASSPLSRGGSPLHF.